These 10 T cell receptor beta chains were all obtained from the same sample, sequenced in a study of cytomegalovirus exposure and HLA in healthy donors. PCR was performed using 60 Vbeta and 13 Jbeta primers. The repertoire was sequenced with immunoSEQ multiplex PCR; TCRdb's copy has only in-frame clones and lacks some. The repertoire consists of 120,000 or so clones, with 80% occurring once and the leading ten covering 0.95% to 1.5%. The sequenced sample was PBMCs. These receptors came from a female donor in good health and CMV-seronegative.

The chain links TRBV5-1 to TRBJ2-3, with 7 bases that match TRBD2. CDR3 length equals 15 residues. V was pared by 4 bases and J by 0 bases, with 5 bases of the junction left unmatched. The germline V gene has CDR1 SGHRS and CDR2 YFSETQ. CDR3 sequence reads: CASSQTSRSTDTQYF. The DNA of the CDR3 is TGCGCCAGCAGCCAGACTAGCAGGAGCACAGATACGCAGTATTTT. Using reference TRBV5-1 and TRBJ2-3 for the parts outside the CDR3, the full variable domain is KAGVTQTPRYLIKTRGQQVTLSCSPISGHRSVSWYQQTPGQGLQFLFEYFSETQRNKGNFPGRFSGRQFSNSRSEMNVSTLELGDSALYLCASSQTSRSTDTQYFGPGTRLTVL.

The V gene is TRBV7-3, the J gene TRBJ2-7, with unresolved D. This CDR3 spans 15 amino acids. Germline CDR1 SGHTA, CDR2 FQGTGA. The V end was cut by 5 bases, the J end by 3 bases, with 17 bases between. The CDR3 coding sequence is TGTGCCAGCAGCCCCGTATCTGCCCCCTACTACGAGCAGTACTTC. Residues: CASSPVSAPYYEQYF.

The chain employs TRBV7-9 and TRBJ2-7; D is unclear. Germline V lookup: CDR1 SEHNR, CDR2 FQNEAQ (reference sequence). Trimming left V 1 base short and J 0 bases short, with 7 bases between. CDR3 length equals 14 residues. The CDR3 DNA follows: TGTGCCAGCAGCTTAGGGCCATCCTCCTACGAGCAGTACTTC. It yields the protein CASSLGPSSYEQYF.

With respect to this clone: Other DNA sequences of this sample code for an identical CDR3. The CDR3 nucleotides read TGCGCCAGCAGCTTGGCTAGCGGGGGCCAAGAGACCCAGTACTTC. Amino acids: CASSLASGGQETQYF. The rearrangement links TRBV5-1 to TRBJ2-5; the match to TRBD2 covers 10 bases. CDR1 and CDR2 from the germline V gene are SGHRS and YFSETQ. The CDR3 is 15 amino acids. V shed 0 bases, J shed 1 base, and the junction held 0 bases outside the gene matches. Together with reference TRBV5-1 and TRBJ2-5, the CDR3 gives the full variable domain: KAGVTQTPRYLIKTRGQQVTLSCSPISGHRSVSWYQQTPGQGLQFLFEYFSETQRNKGNFPGRFSGRQFSNSRSEMNVSTLELGDSALYLCASSLASGGQETQYFGPGTRLLVL.

V gene TRBV11-2 combines with J gene TRBJ2-1, with TRBD2 identical over 9 bases. Germline values: CDR1 SGHAT, CDR2 FQNNGV. The CDR3 has 18 residues. Trimming cost V 1 base and J 0 bases; bases outside gene matches: 7. CDR3 sequence (DNA): TGTGCCAGCAGCTTAGCAGCGGGGGGCACCTACTCCTACAATGAGCAGTTCTTC. Its translation is CASSLAAGGTYSYNEQFF.

The gene calls are TRBV25-1 and TRBJ1-1, with D possibly matching TRBD1 (5 bases). V lost 6 bases and J lost 1, with 9 bases in between. In germline, CDR1 is MGHDK, CDR2 SYGVNS. CDR3 length: 13 residues. The CDR3 region has the DNA TGTGCCAGCAGGATCGGACAGAACACTGAAGCTTTCTTT. This translates into CASRIGQNTEAFF. The whole variable domain, filled in from reference TRBV25-1 and TRBJ1-1, reads EADIYQTPRYLVIGTGKKITLECSQTMGHDKMYWYQQDPGMELHLIHYSYGVNSTEKGDLSSESTVSRIRTEHFPLTLESARPSHTSQYLCASRIGQNTEAFFGQGTRLTVV.

This clone was counted only a few times. The chain carries TRBV7-2 and TRBJ1-1; D is uncertain. Trimming took off 5 bases at V and 6 bases at J, with 10 bases between the two ends. Per the germline V gene, CDR1 is SGHTA and CDR2 is FQGNSA. The length of the CDR3 is 12 residues. CDR3 loop: CASSPQAAEAFF. The CDR3 nucleotides read TGTGCCAGCAGCCCCCAGGCTGCTGAAGCTTTCTTT.

This clone has just a few counts. The J gene is TRBJ1-2, the V gene TRBV18, with 10 positions matching TRBD1. The ends lost 3 bases at V and 7 bases at J; junction bases unmatched: 5. Germline CDR1 and CDR2: KGHSH and LQKENI. The CDR3 contains 14 residues. This CDR3 is CASSPWTGGGGYTF. CDR3 bases: TGTGCCAGCTCACCTTGGACAGGGGGTGGTGGCTACACCTTC. Combining the CDR3 with reference TRBV18 and TRBJ1-2 gives the whole variable domain NAGVMQNPRHLVRRRGQEARLRCSPMKGHSHVYWYRQLPEEGLKFMVYLQKENIIDESGMPKERFSAEFPKEGPSILRIQQVVRGDSAAYFCASSPWTGGGGYTFGSGTRLTVV.

Details on this clone: At one end, the junction sequence differs from germline, possibly due to a read error. CDR3 DNA sequence: TGTGCTAGCAGCTTAGTTTCAGGGGCCTACAATGAGCAGTTCTTC. Translating it yields CASSLVSGAYNEQFF. The rearrangement joins TRBV7-7 to TRBJ2-1; TRBD1 might be the D (6 bases). The CDR3 totals 15 residues. The germline CDR1 and CDR2 sequences are SSHAT and FNYEAQ (reference sequence).

This clone was seen a few times. The rearrangement links TRBV6-5 to TRBJ1-1; D gene ambiguous. The CDR3 extends over 11 amino acids. CDR1 and CDR2 from the germline V gene are MNHEY and SVGAGI. Trimming removed 7 bases from V and 1 base from J, with 4 bases in between. CDR3 in DNA: TGTGCCAGCACCCGGAACACTGAAGCTTTCTTT. It codes for CASTRNTEAFF.